Listed below are T cell receptor beta chains from one sample, sequenced in a study of cytomegalovirus exposure and HLA in healthy donors. Sequencing used immunoSEQ multiplex PCR; TCRdb keeps in-frame clones, though not all of them. The sample shows approximately 230,000 clones, about 90% of them seen only once. The sequenced material came from PBMCs. These TCRs come from a man between 18 and 35 years old in good health and CMV-seropositive. Each CDR3 is given with its conserved first and last residue. D genes are given only for firm matches. Size values are once, few and many counts, or a class for expanded clones, and some rows have none.

clone_size	v_call	j_call	d_call	cdr3_nt	cdr3_aa
NA	TRBV4-1	TRBJ2-7	TRBD2	TGCGCCAGCAGCCAAGAACCCCGGCTAGCGGGAGTTGACGAGCAGTACTTC	CASSQEPRLAGVDEQYF
NA	TRBV2	TRBJ2-2	NA	TGTGCCAGCAGGCAAGGAGGAGCCGGGGAGCTGTTTTTT	CASRQGGAGELFF
NA	TRBV5-1	TRBJ2-3	NA	TGCGCCAGCAGCTTGGGGACCGCCCCCACAGATACGCAGTATTTT	CASSLGTAPTDTQYF
NA	TRBV5-1	TRBJ2-3	TRBD1	TGCGCCAGCAGCTTGGGGGACAGGGTAATAGATACGCAGTATTTT	CASSLGDRVIDTQYF
NA	TRBV4-1	TRBJ1-4	NA	TGCGCCAGCAGCCACCGGGACCTAAATGAAAAACTGTTTTTT	CASSHRDLNEKLFF
NA	TRBV6-4	TRBJ2-3	TRBD2	TGTGCCAGCAGTGACTCTGGCGGGAGAGATACGCAGTATTTT	CASSDSGGRDTQYF
NA	TRBV25-1	TRBJ1-1	TRBD1	TGTGCCAGCAGTGTAGGGACAGACGGCAGGGCTTTCTTT	CASSVGTDGRAFF
NA	TRBV5-1	TRBJ2-1	NA	TGCGCCAGCAGCTTGGGTGTTAGGATGGACCCTAATGAGCAGTTCTTC	CASSLGVRMDPNEQFF
NA	TRBV28	TRBJ1-2	TRBD1	TGTGCCAGCAGTTTTGGGCTAGGGTGGGACAGGGACTATGGCTACACCTTC	CASSFGLGWDRDYGYTF
NA	TRBV27	TRBJ2-1	TRBD2	TGTGCCAGCAGTTTATCCCCCTTACTAGCGGGTGAGCAGTTCTTC	CASSLSPLLAGEQFF
NA	TRBV30	TRBJ1-5	NA	TGTGCCTGGAGTGTAGGTGGCAATCAGCCCCAGCATTTT	CAWSVGGNQPQHF
NA	TRBV5-1	TRBJ2-1	NA	TGCGCCAGCACTGGGCTGTGGGATGAGCAGTTCTTC	CASTGLWDEQFF
NA	TRBV29-1	TRBJ2-1	TRBD2	TGCAGCGTTATGTCGGGCGGGAGGCTCGCCAATGAGCAGTTCTTC	CSVMSGGRLANEQFF
NA	TRBV20-1	TRBJ2-7	NA	TGCAGTGCCTCAGACGTCTACGAGCAGTACTTC	CSASDVYEQYF
NA	TRBV7-9	TRBJ2-7	NA	TGTGCCAGCAGCTTGGGGGACTACGAGCAGTACTTC	CASSLGDYEQYF
once	TRBV5-1	TRBJ2-3	NA	TGCGCCAGCAGCTCCAGGACAGTCACAGATACGCAGTATTTT	CASSSRTVTDTQYF
NA	TRBV29-1	TRBJ2-1	NA	TGCAGCGTTGGGGGGGGCCAGACGGCCGACCTGTTCTTC	CSVGGGQTADLFF
NA	TRBV29-1	TRBJ1-1	TRBD1	TGCAGCGTTGCGATGACAGGGGGTGGCACTGAAGCTTTCTTT	CSVAMTGGGTEAFF
NA	TRBV5-1	TRBJ1-1	TRBD1	TGCGCCAGCAGCACACAGGGGGGTAGGGACACTGAAGCTTTCTTT	CASSTQGGRDTEAFF
once	TRBV19	TRBJ2-2	TRBD2	TGTGCCAGTAGTGTTAGCGGGAGGCCCAACACCGGGGAGCTGTTTTTT	CASSVSGRPNTGELFF
NA	TRBV19	TRBJ2-2	NA	TGTGCCAGTAGTATCCTTATTGTGAACACCGGGGAGCTGTTTTTT	CASSILIVNTGELFF
NA	TRBV27	TRBJ1-5	TRBD1	TGTGCCAGCAGTCTATTAACCGGGACAGGGGGATTACAGCCCCAGCATTTT	CASSLLTGTGGLQPQHF
NA	TRBV30	TRBJ2-2	NA	TGTGCCTGGGAACGGGTCAGGGGAGCCGGGGAGCTGTTTTTT	CAWERVRGAGELFF
NA	TRBV7-2	TRBJ2-1	TRBD2	TGTGCCAGCAGCTTAGTCTCTCAGCGGGAGGGCCCAATGGGGCAGTTCTTC	CASSLVSQREGPMGQFF
NA	TRBV5-4	TRBJ2-5	NA	TGTGCCAGCAGCTTGAACCAAGAGACCCAGTACTTC	CASSLNQETQYF
NA	TRBV5-1	TRBJ2-3	NA	TGCGCCAGCAGCTTAGTTGGGGCGGCAGATACGCAGTATTTT	CASSLVGAADTQYF
NA	TRBV10-2	TRBJ2-7	TRBD1	TGCGCCAGCAGACCGGGACAGGCCCTCTACGAGCAGTACTTC	CASRPGQALYEQYF
few	TRBV6-5	TRBJ1-5	TRBD1	TGTGCCAGCAGAGGACAGGGGGGCAATCAGCCCCAGCATTTT	CASRGQGGNQPQHF
NA	TRBV6-5	TRBJ2-7	NA	TGTGCCAGCAGCGCCTCGTTGGGCTACGAGCAGTACTTC	CASSASLGYEQYF
NA	TRBV20-1	TRBJ1-1	TRBD1	TGCAGTGCAGCCAGGGGGACTGAAGCTTTCTTT	CSAARGTEAFF
NA	TRBV6-5	TRBJ1-1	NA	TGTGCCAGCAGTTACTCGCTGGAGGGCAACACTGAAGCTTTCTTT	CASSYSLEGNTEAFF
NA	TRBV5-6	TRBJ2-7	NA	TGTGCCAGCAGAGCCGGGACGGCCTCCTACGAGCAGTACTTC	CASRAGTASYEQYF
NA	TRBV4-1	TRBJ1-4	NA	TGCGCCAGCAGCCAACCAAGGAGGGGATCTAATGAAAAACTGTTTTTT	CASSQPRRGSNEKLFF
NA	TRBV11-2	TRBJ2-2	NA	TGTGCCAGCAGCCGAGTGGGGAGAGCCCCCTCATCAACCGGGGAGCTGTTTTTT	CASSRVGRAPSSTGELFF
NA	TRBV7-9	TRBJ1-2	TRBD1	TGTGCCAGCAGCCTCTTGACAGGGGAGAGATACACCTTC	CASSLLTGERYTF
NA	TRBV6-1	TRBJ2-1	TRBD1	TGTGCCAGCAGTGGACCGGGACAGCCCCACTTCAATGAGCAGTTCTTC	CASSGPGQPHFNEQFF
NA	TRBV4-1	TRBJ1-1	NA	TGCGCCAGCAGCCAGTTGGGACGCGGTAGGTCTGAAGCTTTCTTT	CASSQLGRGRSEAFF
NA	TRBV29-1	TRBJ2-5	NA	TGCAGCGTTGAAATCGGGAGAGGAGAGACCCAGTACTTC	CSVEIGRGETQYF
few	TRBV6-1	TRBJ2-7	NA	TGTGCCAGCAGTGAAGCGGGCAGCAACGAGCAGTACTTC	CASSEAGSNEQYF
NA	TRBV30	TRBJ2-1	NA	TGTGCCTGGATTAGCGGAGGCTCCTACAATGAGCAGTTCTTC	CAWISGGSYNEQFF
NA	TRBV2	TRBJ1-5	NA	TGTGCCAGCAGTGAGATGGATCAGCCCCAGCATTTT	CASSEMDQPQHF
once	TRBV6-1	TRBJ1-4	TRBD1	TGTGCCAGCAGTCTAGGGGGCTGGGAAAAACTGTTTTTT	CASSLGGWEKLFF
NA	TRBV7-9	TRBJ2-5	NA	TGTGCCAGCAGTCCTGGGGGACACCGGGGTTTTGAGACCCAGTACTTC	CASSPGGHRGFETQYF
NA	TRBV5-6	TRBJ1-2	NA	TGTGCCAGCAGCTTGAGCAGGGGTGTCTATGGCTACACCTTC	CASSLSRGVYGYTF
NA	TRBV30	TRBJ2-3	NA	TGTGCCTGGAGCGCTGTGGGGTCCGATACGCAGTATTTT	CAWSAVGSDTQYF
NA	TRBV15	TRBJ1-1	NA	TGTGCCACCCACCAGGGGCTGAACACTGAAGCTTTCTTT	CATHQGLNTEAFF
NA	TRBV6-5	TRBJ2-7	NA	TGTGCCAGCAGCCCGACTAGTACCTACGAGCAGTACTTC	CASSPTSTYEQYF
NA	TRBV29-1	TRBJ2-7	NA	TGCAGCGTTGTGAGGGAAAACCGAGACGAGCAGTACTTC	CSVVRENRDEQYF
NA	TRBV13	TRBJ2-7	NA	TGTGCCAGCAGTCCTACTGACGGGATCTCCTACGAGCAGTACTTC	CASSPTDGISYEQYF
few	TRBV5-4	TRBJ1-2	NA	TGTGCCAGCAGCCTGGAGCCGTACACACACACCTTC	CASSLEPYTHTF
NA	TRBV5-1	TRBJ2-4	NA	TGCGCCAGCAGCGAATCCTTTGCGGGAGCCAAAAACATTCAGTACTTC	CASSESFAGAKNIQYF
NA	TRBV25-1	TRBJ1-2	NA	TGTGCCAGCAGTGGGTCCGGGACCACCGACTATGGCTACACCTTC	CASSGSGTTDYGYTF
NA	TRBV6-8	TRBJ2-7	NA	TGTGCCAGCAGTTCCACAGGGTCAAGAGAGCAGTACTTC	CASSSTGSREQYF
NA	TRBV27	TRBJ1-5	NA	TGTGCCAGCAGGCAGGGACTGAGCAATCAGCCCCAGCATTTT	CASRQGLSNQPQHF